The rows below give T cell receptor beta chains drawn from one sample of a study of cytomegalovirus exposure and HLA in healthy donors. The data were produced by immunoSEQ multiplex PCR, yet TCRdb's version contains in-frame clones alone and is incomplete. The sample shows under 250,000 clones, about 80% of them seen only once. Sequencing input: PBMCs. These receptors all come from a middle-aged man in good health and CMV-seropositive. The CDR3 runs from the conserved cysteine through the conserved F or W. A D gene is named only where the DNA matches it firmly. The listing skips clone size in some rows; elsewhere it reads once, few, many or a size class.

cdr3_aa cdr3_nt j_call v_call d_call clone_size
CASSSRDSPSDTQYF TGTGCCAGCAGCTCCCGGGACTCCCCGTCGGATACGCAGTATTTT TRBJ2-3 TRBV7-8 . few
CASCPSSDSYEQYF TGTGCCAGCTGTCCGTCTAGCGACTCCTACGAGCAGTACTTC TRBJ2-7 TRBV9 . .
CASSVSHIGVSTDTQYF TGTGCCAGCAGCGTATCTCATATCGGGGTGAGCACAGATACGCAGTATTTT TRBJ2-3 TRBV9 . .
CASSLSGGPDEQFF TGCGCCAGCAGCTTGTCGGGAGGGCCTGATGAGCAGTTCTTC TRBJ2-1 TRBV5-1 TRBD2 few
CASSVGAMTEAFF TGTGCCAGCAGCGTAGGGGCCATGACTGAAGCTTTCTTT TRBJ1-1 TRBV9 . .
CASSSRQGIDEKLFF TGTGCCAGCAGTTCCAGACAGGGCATCGATGAAAAACTGTTTTTT TRBJ1-4 TRBV6-1 TRBD1 .
CAWSVREREAYEQYF TGTGCCTGGAGTGTAAGGGAACGGGAGGCCTACGAGCAGTACTTC TRBJ2-7 TRBV30 TRBD2 .
CASRLYSNTEAFF TGTGCCAGCAGACTGTATTCTAACACTGAAGCTTTCTTT TRBJ1-1 TRBV6-5 . few
CASKDPSRGMNTEAFF TGCGCCAGCAAAGACCCGTCACGGGGGATGAACACTGAAGCTTTCTTT TRBJ1-1 TRBV5-1 . .
CASSSGSEAFF TGTGCCAGCAGCTCCGGGAGTGAAGCTTTCTTT TRBJ1-1 TRBV6-5 . .
CATSRGDRDITGELFF TGTGCCACCAGCAGAGGGGACAGGGATATCACCGGGGAGCTGTTTTTT TRBJ2-2 TRBV15 TRBD1 .
CASSQDGSSGSFGELFF TGTGCCAGCAGCCAAGATGGGTCTAGCGGGAGTTTCGGGGAGCTGTTTTTT TRBJ2-2 TRBV4-2 TRBD2 .
CASSPPPSGIYNEQFF TGCGCCAGCAGCCCTCCTCCAAGCGGGATCTACAATGAGCAGTTCTTC TRBJ2-1 TRBV4-1 TRBD2 .
CASSRKAGGNTGELFF TGTGCCAGCAGCCGCAAAGCGGGAGGGAACACCGGGGAGCTGTTTTTT TRBJ2-2 TRBV11-3 TRBD2 .
CAIGRENTEAFF TGTGCCATCGGCAGGGAGAACACTGAAGCTTTCTTT TRBJ1-1 TRBV10-3 . .
CASSTPTGELFF TGTGCCAGCAGTACACCGACAGGGGAGCTGTTTTTT TRBJ2-2 TRBV6-5 . .
CASSDLGQGSSEQYF TGTGCCAGCAGTGACCTCGGACAGGGATCAAGCGAGCAGTACTTC TRBJ2-7 TRBV6-1 TRBD1 .
CASSGGTGANVLTF TGTGCTAGCAGTGGGGGGACTGGGGCCAACGTCCTGACTTTC TRBJ2-6 TRBV6-5 . few
CAWRGGDRTYEQYF TGTGCCTGGAGAGGAGGGGACAGAACCTACGAGCAGTACTTC TRBJ2-7 TRBV30 . .
CSVERGQDTIYF TGCAGCGTTGAAAGGGGGCAGGACACCATATATTTT TRBJ1-3 TRBV29-1 TRBD1 .
CASSEPGQGTDTQYF TGCGCCAGCAGTGAGCCCGGACAGGGGACAGATACGCAGTATTTT TRBJ2-3 TRBV10-1 TRBD1 .
CASSKDRSTGELFF TGTGCCAGCAGCAAGGACAGGTCTACCGGGGAGCTGTTTTTT TRBJ2-2 TRBV9 TRBD1 .
CSVSTGGSSYNEQFF TGCAGCGTTTCGACAGGGGGAAGCTCCTACAATGAGCAGTTCTTC TRBJ2-1 TRBV29-1 TRBD1 .
CSVDFSSAGRDTQYF TGCAGCGTTGACTTCTCGTCAGCGGGCCGAGATACGCAGTATTTT TRBJ2-3 TRBV29-1 . .
CASSQDRAGDGQFF TGTGCCAGCAGCCAAGATCGGGCGGGAGATGGACAGTTCTTC TRBJ2-1 TRBV4-2 TRBD2 .
CASSQDLAPVADGYTF TGTGCCAGCAGCCAAGATTTGGCCCCAGTTGCCGATGGCTACACCTTC TRBJ1-2 TRBV4-2 . .
CASSSDGGTYNEQFF TGTGCCAGTAGTTCGGATGGAGGCACCTACAATGAGCAGTTCTTC TRBJ2-1 TRBV19 . .
CASSFTPSGELFF TGTGCCAGCAGTTTCACACCCTCCGGGGAGCTGTTTTTT TRBJ2-2 TRBV27 . .
CASRREAPYNEQFF TGTGCCAGCAGACGGGAGGCCCCCTACAATGAGCAGTTCTTC TRBJ2-1 TRBV6-5 TRBD2 once
CASRSGWAEAFF TGTGCCAGCAGGTCAGGGTGGGCTGAAGCTTTCTTT TRBJ1-1 TRBV27 . .
CASSDEGPKTYNEQFF TGTGCCAGCAGTGATGAGGGCCCCAAAACCTACAATGAGCAGTTCTTC TRBJ2-1 TRBV25-1 . .
CASSQFRGADTQYF TGTGCCAGCAGCCAGTTCCGCGGTGCAGATACGCAGTATTTT TRBJ2-3 TRBV11-2 . .
CASSPDRGLADTQYF TGTGCCAGCAGCCCTGACAGGGGGCTGGCAGATACGCAGTATTTT TRBJ2-3 TRBV7-2 TRBD1 .
CASSFQPRTVSTEAFF TGTGCCAGCAGCTTTCAGCCCAGGACAGTAAGCACTGAAGCTTTCTTT TRBJ1-1 TRBV7-2 . .
CASLRTGGATEAFF TGTGCCAGCCTCCGGACAGGGGGCGCGACTGAAGCTTTCTTT TRBJ1-1 TRBV27 TRBD1 .